This T cell receptor beta chain was identified during a study of PD-L1 blockade in urothelial cancer. General observations from the study: Pretreatment clonality of the blood TCR repertoire below the median was predictive of superior survival.

Profiling relied on immunoSEQ multiplex PCR, and the TCRdb table lists in-frame clones only, not all of them. The sample has roughly 45,000 clones; roughly 80% are singletons. This sample's time point: peripheral blood 6 weeks after treatment start. To note about this clone: What it binds is unknown.

The V and J ends lost 2 bases and 5 bases respectively, with 19 bases between them. CDR3 size: 16 residues. CDR1 and CDR2 from the germline V gene are MDHEN and SYDVKM. The sample consisted of PBMCs, taken around atezolizumab (anti-PD-L1) treatment. The V gene is TRBV28, the J gene TRBJ2-7; a weak D match, TRBD2 (7 bases). This TCR came from a man in his 70s with urothelial cancer. CDR3 bases: TGTGCCAGCAGTTTAGGGGGTTGGGGGGGCCCCGACGAGCAGTACTTC. Its translation is CASSLGGWGGPDEQYF.